A selection of T cell receptor beta chains follows, all from one sample in a study of blood T cell repertoires in COVID-19. The protocol was immunoSEQ multiplex PCR, while the TCRdb copy is restricted to in-frame clones and leaves out a portion. Here the sample spans some 120,000 clones, 75% to 90% being singletons. The material sequenced was peripheral blood. These receptors were obtained from a man between 70 and 80 years old with acute or convalescent COVID-19. The CDR3 runs from the conserved cysteine through the conserved F or W. A D gene is named only where the DNA matches it firmly. Not every row has a clone size; where given, it reads once, few, many or a size class.

- TRBJ1-5 - TRBV19 TGTGCCAGTAAATTGCGGGGTCTTAGCAATCAGCCCCAGCATTTT CASKLRGLSNQPQHF
- TRBJ2-3 - TRBV5-5 TGTGCCAGCAGCCCTACGGGGGGCTCGCAGTATTTT CASSPTGGSQYF
TRBD2 TRBJ2-2 - TRBV10-3 TGTGCCATCAGTGAGTCGGCTAGCGGGGTCACCGGGGAGCTGTTTTTT CAISESASGVTGELFF
- TRBJ1-4 - TRBV5-4 TGTGCCAGCAGCTTGAGGCAGGCACCGGAAAAACTGTTTTTT CASSLRQAPEKLFF
- TRBJ1-2 - TRBV27 TGTGCCAGCAGTTTAACAGGGTCGGGCTATGGCTACACCTTC CASSLTGSGYGYTF
- TRBJ2-6 - TRBV7-3 TGTGCCAGCAGCTTAAAGGCGGGTGGGGGACTCTCTGGGGCCAACGTCCTGACTTTC CASSLKAGGGLSGANVLTF
- TRBJ1-1 - TRBV5-1 TGCGCCAGCAGCCTCGGACGGGAGAACACTGAAGCTTTCTTT CASSLGRENTEAFF
- TRBJ1-4 - TRBV28 TGTGCCAGCACCTCCCCAGGGCGGGGGGGAGGACTGTTTTTT CASTSPGRGGGLFF
TRBD1 TRBJ2-1 many TRBV2 TGTGCCAGCATTACGGACAGGGACAATGAGCAGTTCTTC CASITDRDNEQFF
- TRBJ1-6 - TRBV6-1 TGTGCCAGCAGTGAAGCGGACGGACCTGGGGCGCCCCTCCACTTT CASSEADGPGAPLHF
TRBD2 TRBJ2-1 - TRBV19 TGTGCCAGTAGTATGAGAGCGGGGTACAATGAGCAGTTCTTC CASSMRAGYNEQFF
- TRBJ2-5 - TRBV3-1/TRBV3-2 TGTGCCAGCAGCCAAGATCTGGGTGGTAGCGAGACCCAGTACTTC CASSQDLGGSETQYF
- TRBJ1-6 - TRBV5-1 TGCGCCAGCAGCTTGTGGGGACTGGGAGCGGGGAATTCACCCCTCCACTTT CASSLWGLGAGNSPLHF
TRBD1 TRBJ1-1 once TRBV18 TGTGCCAGCTCGGACGGACAGGGGGGAACTGAAGCTTTCTTT CASSDGQGGTEAFF
- TRBJ2-6 - TRBV16 TGTGCCAGCAGCCAACTAGTGGGGGCCAACGTCCTGACTTTC CASSQLVGANVLTF
- TRBJ2-1 - TRBV5-4 TGTGCCAGCAGCTACCATCCGGTAGACAATGAGCAGTTCTTC CASSYHPVDNEQFF
- TRBJ2-5 - TRBV19 TGTGCCAGAATGGAGACAGCCCCCGTCCAAGAGACCCAGTACTTC CARMETAPVQETQYF
TRBD1 TRBJ1-2 - TRBV5-1 TGCGCCAGCACACTAAGCACAGGGGGGCGCAACTATGGCTACACCTTC CASTLSTGGRNYGYTF
- TRBJ2-7 - TRBV19 TGTGCCAGTAGTAGCAGGGCCTACGAGCAGTACTTC CASSSRAYEQYF
TRBD1 TRBJ2-7 - TRBV11-2 TGTGCCAGCAGCTGGGGGACAGGGGTCACCTACGAGCAGTACTTC CASSWGTGVTYEQYF
- TRBJ1-5 - TRBV12-3/TRBV12-4 TGTGCCAGCAGTCTGACAGTCAATCAGCCCCAGCATTTT CASSLTVNQPQHF
TRBD1 TRBJ1-2 - TRBV6-5 TGTGCCAGCAGTAGGGACAGGAACTATGGCTACACCTTC CASSRDRNYGYTF
TRBD1 TRBJ2-5 once TRBV5-4 TGTGCCAGCAGCTTCGGACAGGGGGACCAAGAGACCCAGTACTTC CASSFGQGDQETQYF
- TRBJ1-1 - TRBV9 TGTGCCAGCAGCGTAGACCGGGGAACGGGTACTGAAGCTTTCTTT CASSVDRGTGTEAFF
TRBD1 TRBJ1-5 - TRBV19 TGTGCCAGTACCAAAGGACAGGGTCTCGGTCAGCCCCAGCATTTT CASTKGQGLGQPQHF